The 18 T cell receptor beta chains presented below share a single source sample, sequenced in a study of T cells in Graves' hyperthyroidism and ophthalmopathy. The TCR beta CDR3 regions underwent amplification using RNA transcripts as the source. RT-PCR in the first round (using the HTBI primer set) targeted the TCR CDR3. TCRdb used MiXCR to reprocess the multiplex PCR reads, holding one entry per CDR3 protein. The data contain 450,000 to 650,000 distinct CDR3 sequences, around 20% of them seen just once; the ten biggest clones take up around a quarter. The sample comprised blood. These TCRs come from a young man with Graves' hyperthyroidism.

This clonotype was seen more than once but under ten times. The J gene is TRBJ2-7, the V gene TRBV3-2; the table gives TRBD1 as D, unverified against the DNA. TRBV3-2 corresponds to a pseudogene. The CDR3 has 15 residues. CDR3 residues: CASSQDWDRGGEQYF. The CDR3 DNA reads TGTGCCAGCAGCCAAGATTGGGACAGGGGAGGCGAGCAGTACTTC.

The rearrangement joins TRBV2 to TRBJ2-7; no firm D call. CDR3 length: 14 amino acids. Trimming stripped 6 bases from V and 7 bases from J, with 19 bases between. The germline gives CDR1 SNHLY, CDR2 FYNNEI. The chain's CDR3 is CASRAYAAFGEQYV. DNA of the CDR3: TGTGCCAGCAGAGCCTATGCTGCCTTTGGGGAGCAGTACGTC.

Details on this clonotype: An end of the junction differs from the germline gene, which may be a read error. The rearrangement joins TRBV6-5 to TRBJ1-1, with D perhaps TRBD1 (5 bases). CDR3 length: 10 residues. The germline V gene encodes CDR1 MNHEY and CDR2 SVGAGI. CDR3 protein: CAIRGTDAFF. The CDR3 nucleotides read TGTGCCATCCGAGGGACTGATGCTTTCTTT.

This clonotype was seen ten or more times. V usage is TRBV6-1 and J usage is TRBJ1-3; TRBD1 matches at 8 bases. The J segment lost 3 bases and the V segment lost 4 bases, leaving 5 bases of the junction unmatched. The CDR3 contains 15 residues. The germline V gene encodes CDR1 MNHNS and CDR2 SASEGT. CDR3 sequence reads: CASSARTGFGNTIYF. CDR3 sequence (DNA): TGTGCCAGCAGTGCCCGGACAGGGTTTGGAAACACCATATATTTT.

The rearrangement uses TRBV6-1 and TRBJ2-7; 7 bases agree with TRBD1. V lost 7 bases, J lost 7 bases, and 16 bases stayed unmatched. This CDR3 is 15 amino acids long. Germline V gives CDR1 MNHNS, CDR2 SASEGT. CDR3 loop: CASTSGTVARAEQYF. The CDR3 coding sequence is TGTGCCAGCACCTCTGGGACAGTAGCTCGCGCGGAGCAGTACTTC.

This clonotype appeared many times. The chain employs TRBV24-1 and TRBJ2-5; a possible D gene is TRBD1 (6 bases). The CDR3 is 13 amino acids. V was cut by 9 bases and J by 0 bases, with 10 bases left in between. CDR1 and CDR2 from the germline V gene are KGHDR and SFDVKD. The chain's CDR3 is CATSGVNQETQYF. The CDR3 DNA follows: TGTGCCACCTCAGGGGTGAACCAAGAGACCCAGTACTTC.

This clonotype was picked up many times. The chain links TRBV7-9 to TRBJ2-7; TRBD1 matches at 11 bases. Trimming at V came to 7 bases and at J to 4 bases, leaving 3 bases not matched to a gene. The CDR3 has 13 amino acids. From germline, CDR1 is SEHNR and CDR2 FQNEAQ (reference sequence). The CDR3, as DNA: TGTGCCAGCAACCGGGACAGGGGGTACGAGCAGTACTTC. The encoded protein is CASNRDRGYEQYF.

This clonotype has ten or more counts. The chain combines TRBV12-3 or TRBV12-4 with TRBJ1-1, with a weak D call TRBD1 (6 bases). The V and J ends lost 6 bases and 0 bases respectively, with 11 bases between them. The CDR3 is made up of 14 amino acids. This chain's CDR3 is CASRWGHLNTEAFF. The CDR3 DNA is TGTGCCAGCAGGTGGGGGCATTTGAACACTGAAGCTTTCTTT.

The chain couples TRBV5-6 to TRBJ1-2, with D perhaps matching TRBD1 (6 bases). The CDR3 has 15 residues. V lost 0 bases to trimming and J lost 4 bases, with 13 bases between them. Germline V gives CDR1 SGHDT, CDR2 YYEEEE. As DNA, the CDR3 is TGTGCCAGCAGCTTGGACAGGGCCCTCTTCTATGGCTACACCTTC. Protein sequence: CASSLDRALFYGYTF.

This clonotype was recorded at least ten times. This sequence joins TRBV12-3 or TRBV12-4 and TRBJ1-1; D is possibly TRBD1 (5 bases). The CDR3 is made up of 14 amino acids. V gave up 3 bases and J gave up 4 bases, with 12 bases separating them. The CDR3 coding sequence is TGTGCCAGCAGTTTGGGCAGGGTGGGCACTGAAGCTTTCTTT. Its translation is CASSLGRVGTEAFF.

This clonotype showed up many times. This chain links TRBV2 with TRBJ2-2, with 9 bases aligning to TRBD1. The CDR3 is 16 residues long. V lost 11 bases and J lost 3; bases outside the gene matches: 13. Germline CDR1 and CDR2: SNHLY and FYNNEI. CDR3 DNA: TGTGCCTCCAGCGACTCCCGGGACAGGGACACCGGGGAGCTGTTTTTT. As protein: CASSDSRDRDTGELFF.

This clonotype was detected ten times or more. The J gene is TRBJ2-3, the V gene TRBV15; no reliable D call. This CDR3 has 13 residues. Germline V gives CDR1 LNHNV, CDR2 YYDKDF (reference sequence). V was clipped by 3 bases and J by 0 bases, with 4 bases between them. The CDR3 loop reads CATSSLSTDTQYF. CDR3 DNA sequence: TGTGCCACCAGCAGTCTTAGCACAGATACGCAGTATTTT.

In this sample, this clonotype turned up a few times. This sequence joins TRBV25-1 and TRBJ1-2; 7 nucleotides agree with TRBD1. This CDR3 spans 15 amino acids. J was trimmed by 5 bases and V by 6 bases; bases with no gene match: 12. From germline, CDR1 is MGHDK and CDR2 SYGVNS. CDR3 in amino acids: CASSPPGQPLYGYTF. In nucleotides, the CDR3 is TGTGCCAGCAGCCCGCCGGGACAGCCGCTTTATGGCTACACCTTC.

This sequence joins TRBV10-3 and TRBJ2-2; 9 bases align to TRBD2. Germline CDR1 and CDR2: ENHRY and SYGVKD. V lost 10 bases and J lost 3; bases outside the gene matches: 6. The CDR3 has 14 amino acids. The CDR3 DNA sequence: TGTGCCACCGCGGGGGGGGTGGACACCGGGGAGCTGTTTTTT. This encodes CATAGGVDTGELFF.

This clonotype was counted many times. The chain has TRBV24-1 and TRBJ2-5, with D possibly being TRBD1 or TRBD2 (5 bases each). The CDR3 extends over 15 amino acids. Germline assignment: CDR1 KGHDR and CDR2 SFDVKD. Trimming removed 3 bases at V and 5 bases at J, with 15 bases between. CDR3 residues: CATSDHKGTGETQYF. The CDR3 DNA is TGTGCCACCAGTGATCATAAAGGGACGGGCGAGACCCAGTACTTC.

This clonotype was observed many times. One base away lies a much larger clone, so this may be a sequencing read error. The V gene is TRBV28, the J gene TRBJ2-5; TRBD2 agrees at 8 bases. The CDR3 sequence is 15 residues long. The V gene's germline CDR1 is MDHEN and CDR2 SYDVKM. CDR3 loop: CAKAGAYTSQEIQYF. The CDR3 DNA reads as TGTGCCAAAGCGGGGGCCTACACTTCCCAAGAGATCCAGTACTTC.

The genes are TRBV12-3 or TRBV12-4 and TRBJ1-3; a weak D match, TRBD1 (6 bases). This CDR3 spans 15 amino acids. Trimming took off 3 bases at V and 0 bases at J, with 9 bases between the two ends. The CDR3 region has the DNA TGTGCCAGCAGTTTTCAGGGGTTCTCTGGAAACACCATATATTTT. Translated: CASSFQGFSGNTIYF.

For the CDR3, the DNA is TGCGCCAGCAGCTTGGGCTCACCGACAGTTGAAGCTTTCTTT. Its protein is CASSLGSPTVEAFF. The gene calls are TRBV5-1 and TRBJ1-1; TRBD1 is a possible D gene (5 bases). The V gene lost 0 bases and the J gene lost 7 bases, with 13 bases spanning the gap. This CDR3 comprises 14 residues. Germline V CDR1 and CDR2: SGHRS, YFSETQ.